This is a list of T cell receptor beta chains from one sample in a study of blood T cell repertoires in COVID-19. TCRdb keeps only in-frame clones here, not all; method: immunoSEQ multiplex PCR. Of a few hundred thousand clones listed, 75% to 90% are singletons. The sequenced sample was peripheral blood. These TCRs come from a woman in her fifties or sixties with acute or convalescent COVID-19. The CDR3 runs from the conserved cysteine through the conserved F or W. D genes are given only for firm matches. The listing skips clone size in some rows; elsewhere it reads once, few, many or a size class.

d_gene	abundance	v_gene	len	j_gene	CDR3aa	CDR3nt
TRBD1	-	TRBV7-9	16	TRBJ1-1	CASSPIQTGENTEAFF	TGTGCCAGCAGCCCAATACAGACAGGGGAGAACACTGAAGCTTTCTTT
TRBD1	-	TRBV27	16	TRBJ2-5	CASSLTGEAVRETQYF	TGTGCCAGCAGTTTGACAGGGGAGGCGGTTCGAGAGACCCAGTACTTC
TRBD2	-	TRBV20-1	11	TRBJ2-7	CSARWTSGTLF	TGCAGTGCTAGATGGACTAGCGGGACCCTCTTC
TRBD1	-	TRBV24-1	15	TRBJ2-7	CATSDPGTGGYEQYF	TGTGCCACCAGTGATCCTGGGACAGGGGGCTACGAGCAGTACTTC
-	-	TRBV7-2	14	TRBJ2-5	CASSPRDIQETQYF	TGTGCCAGCAGCCCCAGGGACATCCAAGAGACCCAGTACTTC
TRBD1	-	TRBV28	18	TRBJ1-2	CASSTPRAGTGFLYGYTF	TGTGCCAGCTCAACCCCCCGGGCCGGGACAGGGTTTCTCTATGGCTACACCTTC
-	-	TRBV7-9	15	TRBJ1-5	CASSLAGDSNQPQHF	TGTGCCAGCAGCTTAGCAGGGGATAGCAATCAGCCCCAGCATTTT
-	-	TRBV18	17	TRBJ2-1	CASSHSSGQSSYNEQFF	TGTGCCAGCTCCCACTCTTCGGGTCAGAGCTCCTACAATGAGCAGTTCTTC
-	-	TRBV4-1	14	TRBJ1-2	CASSQPTGDYGYTF	TGCGCCAGCAGCCAACCTACGGGTGACTATGGCTACACCTTC
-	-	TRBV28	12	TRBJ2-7	CASGLQGTEQYF	TGTGCCAGCGGTTTACAGGGAACCGAGCAGTACTTC
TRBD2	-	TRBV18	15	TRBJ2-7	CASSMSPAGVGEQYF	TGTGCCAGCTCCATGTCACCAGCGGGAGTAGGCGAGCAGTACTTC
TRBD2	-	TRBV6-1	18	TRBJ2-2	CASSDDTGLALNTGELFF	TGTGCCAGCAGTGATGACACGGGACTAGCGTTGAACACCGGGGAGCTGTTTTTT
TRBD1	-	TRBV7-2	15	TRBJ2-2	CASSPGTVDTGELFF	TGTGCCAGCAGCCCCGGGACAGTCGACACCGGGGAGCTGTTTTTT
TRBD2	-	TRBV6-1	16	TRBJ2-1	CASSEALLAGGNEQFF	TGTGCCAGCAGTGAAGCGCTCTTAGCGGGAGGGAATGAGCAGTTCTTC
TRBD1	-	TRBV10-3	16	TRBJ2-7	CAISSTGTFRSYEQYF	TGTGCCATCAGTTCGACAGGGACGTTTAGGTCCTACGAGCAGTACTTC
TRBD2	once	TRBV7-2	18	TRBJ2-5	CASSLRQAQLAGMETQYF	TGTGCCAGCAGCTTACGTCAAGCCCAGCTAGCGGGAATGGAGACCCAGTACTTC
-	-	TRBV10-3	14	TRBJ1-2	CAISERQTNYGYTF	TGTGCCATCAGTGAACGACAGACTAACTATGGCTACACCTTC
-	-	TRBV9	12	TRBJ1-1	CASRGGGTEAFF	TGTGCCAGCAGGGGAGGGGGGACTGAAGCTTTCTTT
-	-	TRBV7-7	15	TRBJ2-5	CASSLGAGFAETQYF	TGTGCTAGCAGCTTAGGAGCCGGGTTCGCAGAGACCCAGTACTTC
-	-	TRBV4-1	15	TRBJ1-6	CASSQGYQGGAPLHF	TGCGCCAGCAGCCAAGGATACCAGGGAGGAGCACCCCTCCACTTT
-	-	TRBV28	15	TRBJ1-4	CASSSGGGSNEKLFF	TGTGCCAGCAGCTCCGGGGGGGGAAGTAATGAAAAACTGTTTTTT
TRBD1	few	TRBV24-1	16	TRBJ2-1	CATSDFRTGGYNEQFF	TGTGCCACCAGTGATTTTCGGACAGGGGGGTACAATGAGCAGTTCTTC
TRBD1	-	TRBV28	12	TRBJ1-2	CASRIRDRGYTF	TGTGCCAGCAGGATCCGGGACAGGGGCTACACCTTC
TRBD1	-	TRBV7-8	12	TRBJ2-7	CASSFGQDPQYF	TGTGCCAGCAGCTTTGGACAGGACCCGCAGTACTTC
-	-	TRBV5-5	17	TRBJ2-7	CASSFGQSLVGAYEQYF	TGTGCCAGCAGCTTTGGACAGAGCCTAGTTGGAGCCTACGAGCAGTACTTC
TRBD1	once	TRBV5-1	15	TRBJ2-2	CASSLDRGSTGELFF	TGCGCCAGCAGCTTGGACAGGGGGTCGACCGGGGAGCTGTTTTTT
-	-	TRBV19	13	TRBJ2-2	CASSPSDAGELFF	TGTGCCAGTAGCCCTAGCGACGCCGGGGAGCTGTTTTTT
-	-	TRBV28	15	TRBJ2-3	CASSPPGSLTDTQYF	TGTGCCAGCAGTCCCCCGGGGTCGCTCACAGATACGCAGTATTTT
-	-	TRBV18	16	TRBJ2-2	CASSSTASQNTGELFF	TGTGCCAGCTCATCCACTGCTAGCCAAAACACCGGGGAGCTGTTTTTT
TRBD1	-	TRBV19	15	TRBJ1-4	CASSPRGPWNEKLFF	TGTGCCAGTAGTCCCAGGGGGCCTTGGAATGAAAAACTGTTTTTT
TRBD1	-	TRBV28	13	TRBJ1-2	CASSLNRGLGYTF	TGTGCCAGCAGTTTGAACAGGGGGCTGGGCTACACCTTC
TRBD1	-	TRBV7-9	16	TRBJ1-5	CASSPGQGGRNQPQHF	TGTGCCAGCAGCCCTGGACAGGGCGGGAGAAATCAGCCCCAGCATTTT
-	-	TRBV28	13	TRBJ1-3	CAIQDYSGNTIYF	TGTGCCATCCAGGATTACTCTGGAAACACCATATATTTT
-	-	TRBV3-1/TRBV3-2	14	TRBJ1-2	CASSPRGQLYGYTF	TGTGCCAGCAGCCCAAGAGGACAACTCTATGGCTACACCTTC
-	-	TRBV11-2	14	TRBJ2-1	CASSLAFIYNEQFF	TGTGCCAGCAGCTTAGCCTTTATCTACAATGAGCAGTTCTTC
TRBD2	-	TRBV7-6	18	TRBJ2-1	CASSQGLAGGPVQNEQFF	TGTGCCAGCAGTCAAGGCTTAGCGGGAGGCCCCGTACAGAATGAGCAGTTCTTC
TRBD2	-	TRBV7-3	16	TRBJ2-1	CASSLFRGGDFNEQFF	TGTGCCAGCAGCTTATTCCGCGGGGGGGATTTCAATGAGCAGTTCTTC
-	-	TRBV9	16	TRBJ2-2	CASSGGSNLNTGELFF	TGTGCCAGCAGTGGGGGCAGTAATCTGAACACCGGGGAGCTGTTTTTT
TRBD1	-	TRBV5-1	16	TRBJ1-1	CASSFGTGWRNTEAFF	TGCGCCAGCAGCTTCGGGACAGGGTGGCGAAACACTGAAGCTTTCTTT
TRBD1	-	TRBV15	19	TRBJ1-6	CATSRDLRGQGLPNSPLHF	TGTGCCACCAGCAGAGATCTCAGGGGACAGGGGCTACCTAATTCACCCCTCCACTTT
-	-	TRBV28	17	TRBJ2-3	CASSFGAGPSSTDTQYF	TGTGCCAGCAGTTTTGGGGCGGGGCCGTCTAGCACAGATACGCAGTATTTT
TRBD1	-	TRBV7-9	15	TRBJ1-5	CASSLKGDSNQPQHF	TGTGCCAGCAGCTTAAAAGGGGACAGTAATCAGCCCCAGCATTTT